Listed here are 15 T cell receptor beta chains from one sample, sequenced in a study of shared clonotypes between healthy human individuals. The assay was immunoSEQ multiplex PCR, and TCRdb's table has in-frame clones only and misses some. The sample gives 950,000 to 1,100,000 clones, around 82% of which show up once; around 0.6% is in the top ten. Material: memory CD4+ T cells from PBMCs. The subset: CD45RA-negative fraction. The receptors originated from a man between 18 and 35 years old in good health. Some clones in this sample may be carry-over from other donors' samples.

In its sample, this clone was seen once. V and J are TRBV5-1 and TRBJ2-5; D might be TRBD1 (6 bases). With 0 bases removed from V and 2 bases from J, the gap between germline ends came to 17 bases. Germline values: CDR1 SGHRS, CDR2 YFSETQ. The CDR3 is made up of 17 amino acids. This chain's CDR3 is CASSLGPGALEQETQYF. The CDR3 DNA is TGCGCCAGCAGCTTGGGACCAGGGGCGCTTGAGCAAGAGACCCAGTACTTC.

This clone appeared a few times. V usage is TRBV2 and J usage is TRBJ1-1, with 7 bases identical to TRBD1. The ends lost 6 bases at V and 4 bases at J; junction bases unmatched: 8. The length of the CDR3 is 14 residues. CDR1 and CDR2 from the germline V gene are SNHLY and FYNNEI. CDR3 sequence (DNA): TGTGCCAGCAGCCCGCAGGGGGGATCCACTGAAGCTTTCTTT. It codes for CASSPQGGSTEAFF.

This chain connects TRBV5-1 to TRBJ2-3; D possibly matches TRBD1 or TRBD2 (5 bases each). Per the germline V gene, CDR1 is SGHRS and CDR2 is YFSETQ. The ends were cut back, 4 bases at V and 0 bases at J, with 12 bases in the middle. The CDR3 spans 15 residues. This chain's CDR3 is CASSPLGVSTDTQYF. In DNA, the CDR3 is TGCGCCAGCAGCCCCTTGGGGGTAAGCACAGATACGCAGTATTTT.

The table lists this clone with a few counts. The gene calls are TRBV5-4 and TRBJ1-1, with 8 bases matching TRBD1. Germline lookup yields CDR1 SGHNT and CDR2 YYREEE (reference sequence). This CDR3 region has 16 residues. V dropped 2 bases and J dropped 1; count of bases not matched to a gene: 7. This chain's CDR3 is CASSFEDQGANTEAFF. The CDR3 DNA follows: TGTGCCAGCAGCTTTGAAGATCAGGGGGCGAACACTGAAGCTTTCTTT.

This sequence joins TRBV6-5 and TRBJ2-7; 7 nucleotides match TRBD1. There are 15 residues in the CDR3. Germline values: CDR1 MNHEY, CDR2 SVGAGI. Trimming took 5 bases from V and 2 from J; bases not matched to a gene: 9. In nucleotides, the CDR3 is TGTGCCAGCAGTCTATCGGGACAGATTACCTACGAGCAGTACTTC. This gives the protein CASSLSGQITYEQYF.

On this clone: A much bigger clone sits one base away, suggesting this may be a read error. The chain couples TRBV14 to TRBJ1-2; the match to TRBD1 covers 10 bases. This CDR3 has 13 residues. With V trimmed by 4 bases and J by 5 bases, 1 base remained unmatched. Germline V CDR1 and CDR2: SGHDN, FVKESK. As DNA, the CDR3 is TGTGCCAGCAGCCGGGGACAGGGGTATGGCTACACCTTC. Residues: CASSRGQGYGYTF.

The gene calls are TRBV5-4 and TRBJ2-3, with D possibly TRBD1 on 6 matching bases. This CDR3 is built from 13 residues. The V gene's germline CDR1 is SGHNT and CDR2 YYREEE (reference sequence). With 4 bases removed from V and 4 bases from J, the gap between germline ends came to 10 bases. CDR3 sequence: CASSRDNPDTQYF. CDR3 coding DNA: TGTGCCAGCAGCCGGGACAACCCAGATACGCAGTATTTT.

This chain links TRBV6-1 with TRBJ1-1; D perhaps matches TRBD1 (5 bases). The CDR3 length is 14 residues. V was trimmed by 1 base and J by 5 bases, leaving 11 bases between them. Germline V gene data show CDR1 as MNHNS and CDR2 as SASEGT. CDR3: CASSEGGVTTEAFF. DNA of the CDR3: TGTGCCAGCAGTGAAGGGGGGGTTACGACTGAAGCTTTCTTT.

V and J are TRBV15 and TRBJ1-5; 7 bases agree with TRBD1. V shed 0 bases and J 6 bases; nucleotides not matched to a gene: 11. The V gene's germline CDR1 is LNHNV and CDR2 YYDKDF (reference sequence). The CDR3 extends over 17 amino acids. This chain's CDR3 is CATSRDPRTGKGQPQHF. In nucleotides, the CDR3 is TGTGCCACCAGCAGAGATCCCCGGACAGGCAAGGGTCAGCCCCAGCATTTT.

The CDR3 loop reads CASSGTGSSYNEQFF. DNA of the CDR3: TGTGCCAGCAGCGGAACAGGGAGCTCCTACAATGAGCAGTTCTTC. The chain uses TRBV5-6 and TRBJ2-1; weak D call: TRBD1 (6 bases). The V and J ends lost 4 bases and 0 bases respectively, with 11 bases between them. This CDR3 has 15 residues. Germline assignment: CDR1 SGHDT and CDR2 YYEEEE.

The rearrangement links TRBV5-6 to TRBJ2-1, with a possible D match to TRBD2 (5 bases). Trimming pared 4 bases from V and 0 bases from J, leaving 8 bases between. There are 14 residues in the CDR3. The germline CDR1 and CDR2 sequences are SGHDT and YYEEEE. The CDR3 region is CASSEGSSYNEQFF. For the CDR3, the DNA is TGTGCCAGCAGCGAGGGTTCCTCCTACAATGAGCAGTTCTTC. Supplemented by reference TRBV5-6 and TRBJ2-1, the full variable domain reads DAGVTQSPTHLIKTRGQQVTLRCSPKSGHDTVSWYQQALGQGPQFIFQYYEEEERQRGNFPDRFSGHQFPNYSSELNVNALLLGDSALYLCASSEGSSYNEQFFGPGTRLTVL.

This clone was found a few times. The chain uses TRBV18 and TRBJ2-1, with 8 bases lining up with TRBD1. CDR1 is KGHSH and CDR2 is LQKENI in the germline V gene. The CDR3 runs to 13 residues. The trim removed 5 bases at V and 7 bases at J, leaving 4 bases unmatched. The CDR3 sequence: CASSSGGGNEQFF. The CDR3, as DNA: TGTGCCAGCTCATCAGGGGGCGGGAATGAGCAGTTCTTC. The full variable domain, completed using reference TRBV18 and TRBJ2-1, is NAGVMQNPRHLVRRRGQEARLRCSPMKGHSHVYWYRQLPEEGLKFMVYLQKENIIDESGMPKERFSAEFPKEGPSILRIQQVVRGDSAAYFCASSSGGGNEQFFGPGTRLTVL.

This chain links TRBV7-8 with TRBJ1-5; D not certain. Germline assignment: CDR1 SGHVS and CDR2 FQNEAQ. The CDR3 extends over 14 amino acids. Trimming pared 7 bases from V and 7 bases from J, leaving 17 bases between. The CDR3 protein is CASTLKGGGQPQHF. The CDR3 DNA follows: TGTGCCAGCACTCTGAAGGGAGGTGGACAGCCCCAGCATTTT. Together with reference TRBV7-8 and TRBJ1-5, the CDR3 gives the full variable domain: GAGVSQSPRYKVAKRGQDVALRCDPISGHVSLFWYQQALGQGPEFLTYFQNEAQLDKSGLPSDRFFAERPEGSVSTLKIQRTQQEDSAVYLCASTLKGGGQPQHFGDGTRLSIL.

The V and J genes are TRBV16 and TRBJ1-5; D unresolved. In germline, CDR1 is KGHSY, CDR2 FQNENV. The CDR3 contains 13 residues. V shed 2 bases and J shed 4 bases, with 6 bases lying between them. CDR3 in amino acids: CASSQLGNQPQHF. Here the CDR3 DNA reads TGTGCCAGCAGCCAACTGGGGAATCAGCCCCAGCATTTT.

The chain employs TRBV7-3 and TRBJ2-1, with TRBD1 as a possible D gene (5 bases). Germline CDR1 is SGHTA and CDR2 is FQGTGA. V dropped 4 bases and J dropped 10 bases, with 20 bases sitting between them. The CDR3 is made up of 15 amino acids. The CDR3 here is CASSSDTLGLQEQFF. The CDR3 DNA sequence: TGTGCCAGCAGCTCGGACACTCTTGGCCTACAAGAGCAGTTCTTC.